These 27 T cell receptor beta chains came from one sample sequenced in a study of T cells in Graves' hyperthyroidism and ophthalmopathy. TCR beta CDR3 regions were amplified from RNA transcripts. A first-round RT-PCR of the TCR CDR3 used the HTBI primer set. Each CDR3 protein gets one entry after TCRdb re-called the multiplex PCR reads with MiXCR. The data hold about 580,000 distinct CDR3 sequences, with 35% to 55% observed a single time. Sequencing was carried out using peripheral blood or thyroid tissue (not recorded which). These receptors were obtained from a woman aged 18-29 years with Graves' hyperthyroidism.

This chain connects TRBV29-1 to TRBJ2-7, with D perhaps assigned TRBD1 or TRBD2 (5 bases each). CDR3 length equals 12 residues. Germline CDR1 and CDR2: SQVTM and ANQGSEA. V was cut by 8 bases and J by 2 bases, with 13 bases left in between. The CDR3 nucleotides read TGCAGCTTATTGGGGGATACCTACGAGCAGTACTTC. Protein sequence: CSLLGDTYEQYF.

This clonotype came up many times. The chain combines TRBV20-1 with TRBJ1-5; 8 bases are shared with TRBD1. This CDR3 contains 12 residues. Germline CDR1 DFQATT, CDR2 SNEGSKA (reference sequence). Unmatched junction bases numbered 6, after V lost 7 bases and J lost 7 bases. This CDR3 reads CSVDRGDQPQHF. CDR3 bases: TGCAGTGTTGACAGGGGAGACCAGCCCCAGCATTTT.

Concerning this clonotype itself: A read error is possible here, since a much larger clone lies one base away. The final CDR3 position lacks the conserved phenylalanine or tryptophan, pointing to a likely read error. The CDR3 DNA sequence: TGTGCCAGCGGGGTTGGTTATGAGGGGACTGAAGCTTTCCTT. This gives the protein CASGVGYEGTEAFL. This chain links TRBV7-2 with TRBJ1-1; D is possibly TRBD1 (5 bases). The germline V and J ends were trimmed by 8 bases and 5 bases, with 18 bases remaining between them. In germline, CDR1 is SGHTA, CDR2 FQGNSA. The CDR3 runs to 14 residues.

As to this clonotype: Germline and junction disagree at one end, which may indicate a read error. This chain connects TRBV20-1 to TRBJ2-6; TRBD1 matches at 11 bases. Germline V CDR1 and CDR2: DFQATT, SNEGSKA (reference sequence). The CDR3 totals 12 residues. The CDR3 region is CSPGTGGNVLTF. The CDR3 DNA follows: TGCAGCCCTGGGACAGGGGGCAACGTCCTGACTTTC.

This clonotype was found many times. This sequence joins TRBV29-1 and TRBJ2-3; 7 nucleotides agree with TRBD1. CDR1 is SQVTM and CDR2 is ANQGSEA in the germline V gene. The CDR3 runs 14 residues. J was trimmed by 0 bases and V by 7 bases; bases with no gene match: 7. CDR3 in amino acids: CSASRGFSTDTQYF. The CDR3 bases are TGCAGCGCAAGCAGGGGGTTCAGCACAGATACGCAGTATTTT.

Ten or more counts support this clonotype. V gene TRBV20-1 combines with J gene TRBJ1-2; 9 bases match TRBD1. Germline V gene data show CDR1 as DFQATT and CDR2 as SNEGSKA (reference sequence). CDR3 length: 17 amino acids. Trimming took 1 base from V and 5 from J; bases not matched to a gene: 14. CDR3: CSARGLPLGQGGYGYTF. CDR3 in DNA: TGCAGTGCTAGAGGGCTCCCCTTGGGACAGGGAGGATATGGCTACACCTTC.

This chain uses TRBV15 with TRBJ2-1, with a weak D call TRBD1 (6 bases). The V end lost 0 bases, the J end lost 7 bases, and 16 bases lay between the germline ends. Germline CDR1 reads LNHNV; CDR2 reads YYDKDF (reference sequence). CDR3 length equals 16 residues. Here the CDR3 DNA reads TGTGCCACCAGCAGAGATGGGCAGGGGCAGGGGAATGAGCAGTTCTTC. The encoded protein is CATSRDGQGQGNEQFF.

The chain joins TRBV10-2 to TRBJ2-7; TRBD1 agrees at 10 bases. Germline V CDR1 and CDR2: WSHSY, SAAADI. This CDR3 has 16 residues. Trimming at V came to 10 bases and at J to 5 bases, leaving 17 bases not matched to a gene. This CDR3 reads CATGTGAFYLGDEQYF. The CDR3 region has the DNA TGCGCCACCGGGACAGGGGCCTTCTACCTCGGGGACGAGCAGTACTTC.

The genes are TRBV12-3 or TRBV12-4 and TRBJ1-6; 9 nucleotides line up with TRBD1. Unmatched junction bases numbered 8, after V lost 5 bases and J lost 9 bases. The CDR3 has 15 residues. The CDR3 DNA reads TGTGCCAGCAGTCTACAGGGACAGGGCGGTTCACCCCTCCACTTT. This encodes CASSLQGQGGSPLHF.

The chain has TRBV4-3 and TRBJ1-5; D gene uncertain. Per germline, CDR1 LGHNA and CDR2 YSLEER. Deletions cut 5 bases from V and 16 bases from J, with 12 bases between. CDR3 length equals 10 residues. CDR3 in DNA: TGCGCCAGCAGCTTGCGCACCCGTCATTTT. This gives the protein CASSLRTRHF.

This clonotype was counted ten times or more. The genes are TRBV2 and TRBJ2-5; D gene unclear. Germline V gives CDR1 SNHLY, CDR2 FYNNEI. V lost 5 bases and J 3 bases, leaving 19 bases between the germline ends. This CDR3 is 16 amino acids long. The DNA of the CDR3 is TGTGCCAGCAGTAGACGGGCCTCAAAAGAGGAAGAGACCCAGTACTTC. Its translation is CASSRRASKEEETQYF.

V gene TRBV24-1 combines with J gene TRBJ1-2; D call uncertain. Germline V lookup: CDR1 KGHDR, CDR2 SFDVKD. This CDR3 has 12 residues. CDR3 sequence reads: CASEARNYGYTF. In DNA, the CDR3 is TGTGCTAGCGAGGCCAGGAACTATGGCTACACCTTC.

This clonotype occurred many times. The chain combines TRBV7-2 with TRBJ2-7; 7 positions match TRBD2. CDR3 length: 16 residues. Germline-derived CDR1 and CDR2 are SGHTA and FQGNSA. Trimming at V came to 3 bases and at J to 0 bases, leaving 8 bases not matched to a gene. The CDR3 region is CASSLIGGGSSYEQYF. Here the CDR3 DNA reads TGTGCCAGCAGCTTGATTGGTGGCGGGAGCTCCTACGAGCAGTACTTC.

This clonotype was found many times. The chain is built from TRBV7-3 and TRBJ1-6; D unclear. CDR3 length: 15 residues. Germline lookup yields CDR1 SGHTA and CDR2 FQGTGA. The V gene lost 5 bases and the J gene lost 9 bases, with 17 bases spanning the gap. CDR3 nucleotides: TGTGCCAGCAGCCCCGCCGGCCGAGCTGGTTCACCCCTCCACTTT. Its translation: CASSPAGRAGSPLHF.

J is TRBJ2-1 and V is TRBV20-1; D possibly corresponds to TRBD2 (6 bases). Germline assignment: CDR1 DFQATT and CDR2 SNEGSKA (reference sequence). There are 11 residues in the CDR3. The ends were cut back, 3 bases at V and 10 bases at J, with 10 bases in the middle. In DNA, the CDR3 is TGCAGTGCTAGTAGCGGAAACGAGCAGTTCTTC. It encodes CSASSGNEQFF.

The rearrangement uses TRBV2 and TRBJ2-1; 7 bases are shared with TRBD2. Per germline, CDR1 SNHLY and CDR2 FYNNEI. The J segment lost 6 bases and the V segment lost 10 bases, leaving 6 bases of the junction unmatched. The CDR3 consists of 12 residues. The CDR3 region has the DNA TGTGCCAATGGACTAGTAGCCAATGAGCAGTTCTTC. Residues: CANGLVANEQFF. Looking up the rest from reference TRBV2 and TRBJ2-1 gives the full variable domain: EPEVTQTPSHQVTQMGQEVILRCVPISNHLYFYWYRQILGQKVEFLVSFYNNEISEKSEIFDDQFSVERPDGSNFTLKIRSTKLEDSAMYFCANGLVANEQFFGPGTRLTVL.

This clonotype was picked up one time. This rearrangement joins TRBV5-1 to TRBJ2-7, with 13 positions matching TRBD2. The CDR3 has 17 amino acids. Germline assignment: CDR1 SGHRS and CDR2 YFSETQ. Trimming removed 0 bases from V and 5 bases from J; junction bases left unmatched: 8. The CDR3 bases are TGCGCCAGCAGCTTGGGAGGACTAGCGGGAGAGCCCAACGAGCAGTACTTC. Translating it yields CASSLGGLAGEPNEQYF.

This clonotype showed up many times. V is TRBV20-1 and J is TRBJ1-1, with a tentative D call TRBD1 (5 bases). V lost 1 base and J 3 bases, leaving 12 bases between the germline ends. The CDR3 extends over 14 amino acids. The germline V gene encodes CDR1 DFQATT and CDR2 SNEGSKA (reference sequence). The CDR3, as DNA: TGCAGTGCTAGAGGAGGGTCGGGGGACACTGAAGCTTTCTTT. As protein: CSARGGSGDTEAFF.

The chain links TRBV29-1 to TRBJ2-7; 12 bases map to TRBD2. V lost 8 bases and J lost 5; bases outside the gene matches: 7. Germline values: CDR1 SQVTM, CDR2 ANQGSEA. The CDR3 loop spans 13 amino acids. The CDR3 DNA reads TGCAGCTTTTCTAGCGGGAGGGCCCACGAGCAGTACTTC. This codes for CSFSSGRAHEQYF.

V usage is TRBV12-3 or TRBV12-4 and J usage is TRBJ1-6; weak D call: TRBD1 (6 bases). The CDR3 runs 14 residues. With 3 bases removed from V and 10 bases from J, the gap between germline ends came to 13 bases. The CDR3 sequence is CASSFTGRRSPLHF. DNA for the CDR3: TGTGCCAGCAGTTTTACAGGGAGGAGATCACCCCTCCACTTT.

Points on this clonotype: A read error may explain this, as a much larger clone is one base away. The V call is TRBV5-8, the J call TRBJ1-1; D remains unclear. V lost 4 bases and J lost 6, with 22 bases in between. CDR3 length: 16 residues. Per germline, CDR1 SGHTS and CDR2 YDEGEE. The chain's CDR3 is CASSPLRRTTHPEAFF. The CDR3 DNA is TGTGCCAGCAGCCCGCTCAGACGGACCACCCACCCTGAAGCTTTCTTT.

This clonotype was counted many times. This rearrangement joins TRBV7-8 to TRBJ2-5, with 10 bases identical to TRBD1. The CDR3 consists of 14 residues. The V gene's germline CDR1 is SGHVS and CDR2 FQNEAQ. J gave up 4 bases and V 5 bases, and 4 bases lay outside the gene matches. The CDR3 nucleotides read TGTGCCAGCAGCCGAGGGACAGGGGTAGAGACCCAGTACTTC. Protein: CASSRGTGVETQYF.

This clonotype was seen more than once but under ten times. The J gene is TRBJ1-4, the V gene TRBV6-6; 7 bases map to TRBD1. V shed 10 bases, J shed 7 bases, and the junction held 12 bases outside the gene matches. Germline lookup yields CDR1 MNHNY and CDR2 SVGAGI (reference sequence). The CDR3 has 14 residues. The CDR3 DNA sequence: TGTGCCATTAAACAGGGGCCAGCAAGTGAAAAACTGTTTTTT. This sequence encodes CAIKQGPASEKLFF.

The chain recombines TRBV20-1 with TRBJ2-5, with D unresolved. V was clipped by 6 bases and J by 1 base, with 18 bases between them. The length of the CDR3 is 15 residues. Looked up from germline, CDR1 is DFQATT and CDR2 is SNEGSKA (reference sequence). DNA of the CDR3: TGCAGTGCCAGCACCCTCGAGCAGGCCCAAGAGACCCAGTACTTC. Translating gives CSASTLEQAQETQYF.

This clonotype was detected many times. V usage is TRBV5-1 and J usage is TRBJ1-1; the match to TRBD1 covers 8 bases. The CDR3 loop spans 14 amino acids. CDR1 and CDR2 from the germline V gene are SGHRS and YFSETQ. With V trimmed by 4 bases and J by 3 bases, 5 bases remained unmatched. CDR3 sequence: CASSDNRGDTEAFF. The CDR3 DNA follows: TGCGCCAGCAGCGACAACAGGGGGGACACTGAAGCTTTCTTT.

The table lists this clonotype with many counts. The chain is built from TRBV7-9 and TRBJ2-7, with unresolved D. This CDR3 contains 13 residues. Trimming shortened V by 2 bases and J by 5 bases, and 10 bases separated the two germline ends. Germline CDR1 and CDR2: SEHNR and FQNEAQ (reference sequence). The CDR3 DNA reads TGTGCCAGCAGCTTATATCTGGGCAACGAGCAGTACTTC. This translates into CASSLYLGNEQYF. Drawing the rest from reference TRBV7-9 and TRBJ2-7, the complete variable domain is DTGVSQNPRHKITKRGQNVTFRCDPISEHNRLYWYRQTLGQGPEFLTYFQNEAQLEKSRLLSDRFSAERPKGSFSTLEIQRTEQGDSAMYLCASSLYLGNEQYFGPGTRLTVT.

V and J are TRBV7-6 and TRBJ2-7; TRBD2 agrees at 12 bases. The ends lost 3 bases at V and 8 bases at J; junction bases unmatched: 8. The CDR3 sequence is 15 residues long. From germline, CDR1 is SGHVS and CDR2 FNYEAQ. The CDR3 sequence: CASSLASGRAKQQYF. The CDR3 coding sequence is TGTGCCAGCAGCTTGGCTAGCGGGAGGGCGAAACAGCAGTACTTC.